This T cell receptor beta chain derives from a study of control samples from healthy donors and cancer patients. Using immunoSEQ multiplex PCR, the repertoire was profiled, and TCRdb retains in-frame clones only, with some absent. Of approximately 70,000 clones listed, 90% are singletons. The CDR3 spans 15 residues. Germline V gene lookup returns CDR1 SGHTA and CDR2 FQGNSA. Trimming took off 5 bases at V and 6 bases at J, with 16 bases between the two ends. This clone was detected once. This rearrangement joins TRBV7-2 to TRBJ2-2; possibly TRBD1 or TRBD2 for D (5 bases each). The sequencing sample was made of PBMCs. This TCR was recovered from a woman in her fifties or sixties with colorectal cancer. CDR3 residues: CASSPGARLPGELFF. In DNA form, the CDR3 reads TGTGCCAGCAGCCCCGGGGCCAGGCTACCCGGGGAGCTGTTTTTT.